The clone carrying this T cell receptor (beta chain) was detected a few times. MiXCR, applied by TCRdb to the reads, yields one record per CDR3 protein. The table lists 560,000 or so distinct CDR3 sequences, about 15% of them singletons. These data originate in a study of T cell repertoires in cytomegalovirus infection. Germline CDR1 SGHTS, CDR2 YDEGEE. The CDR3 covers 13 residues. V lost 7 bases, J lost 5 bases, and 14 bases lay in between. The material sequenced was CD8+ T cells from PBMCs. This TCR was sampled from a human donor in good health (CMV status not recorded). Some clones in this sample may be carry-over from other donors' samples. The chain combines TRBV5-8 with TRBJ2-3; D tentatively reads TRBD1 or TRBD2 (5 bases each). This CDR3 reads CASPGATGDTQYF. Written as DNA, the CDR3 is TGTGCCAGCCCCGGGGCGACGGGAGATACGCAGTATTTT. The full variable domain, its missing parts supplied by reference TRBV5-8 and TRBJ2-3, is EAGVTQSPTHLIKTRGQQATLRCSPISGHTSVYWYQQALGLGLQFLLWYDEGEERNRGNFPPRFSGRQFPNYSSELNVNALELEDSALYLCASPGATGDTQYFGPGTRLTVL.